The 27 T cell receptor beta chains below were found in one sample sequenced in a study of blood T cell repertoires in COVID-19. The method was immunoSEQ multiplex PCR; TCRdb's version includes in-frame clones alone and lacks a portion of them. The table includes some 250,000 clones, about nine tenths detected once. Sequenced input: peripheral blood. The receptors here all came from a woman between 25 and 40 years old with COVID-19, enrolled during active disease.

This clone was seen once. The rearrangement joins TRBV7-9 to TRBJ1-6, with D perhaps TRBD1 (5 bases). Germline CDR1 is SEHNR and CDR2 is FQNEAQ (reference sequence). Trimming shortened V by 5 bases and J by 4 bases, and 9 bases separated the two germline ends. The CDR3 runs to 14 residues. DNA for the CDR3: TGTGCCAGCAGCGGGACTGATTATAATTCACCCCTCCACTTT. As protein: CASSGTDYNSPLHF.

The count of this clone is one. V and J are TRBV10-2 and TRBJ1-2; 9 nucleotides line up with TRBD1. CDR3 length: 13 amino acids. The J segment lost 7 bases and the V segment lost 3 bases, leaving 3 bases of the junction unmatched. Germline V lookup: CDR1 WSHSY, CDR2 SAAADI. The CDR3 nucleotides read TGCGCCAGCAGTGAACAGGGGGCAAGTGGCTACACCTTC. Protein sequence: CASSEQGASGYTF.

This clone was recorded once. The J gene is TRBJ2-1, the V gene TRBV5-4; TRBD2 aligns across 13 bases. The CDR3 has 16 residues. The V segment lost 4 bases and the J segment 6 bases; nucleotides outside the gene matches: 7. In germline, CDR1 is SGHNT, CDR2 YYREEE (reference sequence). The CDR3 spells CASSRRLAGGGNEQFF. The DNA of the CDR3 is TGTGCCAGCAGCCGCCGACTAGCGGGGGGTGGCAATGAGCAGTTCTTC.

The genes are TRBV7-6 and TRBJ2-3; 8 nucleotides agree with TRBD2. The CDR3 runs to 15 residues. Germline CDR1 and CDR2: SGHVS and FNYEAQ. Trimming cost V 0 bases and J 7 bases; bases outside gene matches: 6. CDR3 in amino acids: CASSLASGGGNTQYF. CDR3 nucleotide sequence: TGTGCCAGCAGCTTAGCCAGCGGGGGAGGGAATACGCAGTATTTT.

The chain has TRBV2 and TRBJ1-2; 8 bases are a match to TRBD1. Germline lookup yields CDR1 SNHLY and CDR2 FYNNEI. Trimming cost V 2 bases and J 4 bases; bases outside gene matches: 3. The CDR3 covers 14 residues. In DNA, the CDR3 is TGTGCCAGCAGTGAACGAACAGGGGGCTATGGCTACACCTTC. Protein: CASSERTGGYGYTF.

J is TRBJ2-7 and V is TRBV5-4, with 7 nucleotides matching TRBD1. This CDR3 region has 14 residues. Germline values: CDR1 SGHNT, CDR2 YYREEE (reference sequence). Trimming removed 2 bases from V and 2 bases from J; junction bases left unmatched: 4. CDR3 loop: CASSFPGQTYEQYF. For the CDR3, the DNA is TGTGCCAGCAGCTTCCCGGGACAGACCTACGAGCAGTACTTC.

This clone was found a few times. Here the CDR3 reads CASSEFQEVSPLHF. CDR3 nucleotide sequence: TGCGCCAGCAGTGAGTTTCAGGAGGTTTCACCCCTCCACTTT. V and J are TRBV10-1 and TRBJ1-6; D ambiguous. The CDR3 covers 14 residues. The V and J ends lost 1 base and 9 bases respectively, with 10 bases between them. Germline V gene data show CDR1 as WNHNN and CDR2 as SYGVQD (reference sequence).

There are a few counts of this clone. The chain uses TRBV11-2 and TRBJ2-2; 8 bases line up with TRBD2. V shed 1 base and J 6 bases; nucleotides not matched to a gene: 4. The CDR3 loop spans 15 amino acids. CDR1 SGHAT and CDR2 FQNNGV come from the germline V gene. CDR3: CASSLVTSGPGELFF. CDR3 bases: TGTGCCAGCAGCTTAGTAACTAGCGGTCCCGGGGAGCTGTTTTTT.

The chain employs TRBV7-7 and TRBJ2-7; 7 nucleotides align to TRBD1. The CDR3 is made up of 14 amino acids. Trimming at V came to 5 bases and at J to 0 bases, leaving 4 bases not matched to a gene. The germline V gene encodes CDR1 SSHAT and CDR2 FNYEAQ (reference sequence). CDR3: CASSVGQSSYEQYF. CDR3 bases: TGTGCCAGCAGCGTGGGACAGAGCTCCTACGAGCAGTACTTC. Complete variable domain (other parts from reference TRBV7-7 and TRBJ2-7): GAGVSQSPRYKVTKRGQDVTLRCDPISSHATLYWYQQALGQGPEFLTYFNYEAQPDKSGLPSDRFSAERPEGSISTLTIQRTEQRDSAMYRCASSVGQSSYEQYFGPGTRLTVT.

The chain has TRBV19 and TRBJ1-2; 7 bases map to TRBD1. V lost 6 bases, J lost 1 base, and 8 bases stayed unmatched. There are 15 residues in the CDR3. The germline V gene has CDR1 LNHDA and CDR2 SQIVND (reference sequence). Here the CDR3 reads CASSKSGQINYGYTF. The CDR3 DNA sequence: TGTGCCAGTAGCAAGTCGGGACAGATTAACTATGGCTACACCTTC.

This clone was seen once. The chain links TRBV9 to TRBJ2-7, with 9 nucleotides matching TRBD1. V shed 3 bases and J 5 bases; nucleotides not matched to a gene: 6. The length of the CDR3 is 14 residues. Germline V gives CDR1 SGDLS, CDR2 YYNGEE. Written as DNA, the CDR3 is TGTGCCAGCAGCGCCCGCGGGACAGGGAACGAGCAGTACTTC. This sequence encodes CASSARGTGNEQYF.

This clone was picked up a small number of times. This rearrangement joins TRBV12-3 or TRBV12-4 to TRBJ1-1; D remains ambiguous. This CDR3 has 12 residues. V lost 8 bases to trimming and J lost 9 bases, with 16 bases between them. DNA of the CDR3: TGTGCCAGCCTAAGACGGTCGGGGAAAGCTTTCTTT. Its protein is CASLRRSGKAFF.

This clone has only a few counts. CDR3 nucleotides: TGTGCCAGCGGCCGGGATTATAACTATGGCTACACCTTC. It specifies CASGRDYNYGYTF. The chain combines TRBV7-9 with TRBJ1-2; D remains ambiguous. Germline-derived CDR1 and CDR2 are SEHNR and FQNEAQ (reference sequence). Trimming stripped 8 bases from V and 1 base from J, with 11 bases between. CDR3 length: 13 amino acids. Drawing the rest from reference TRBV7-9 and TRBJ1-2, the complete variable domain is DTGVSQNPRHKITKRGQNVTFRCDPISEHNRLYWYRQTLGQGPEFLTYFQNEAQLEKSRLLSDRFSAERPKGSFSTLEIQRTEQGDSAMYLCASGRDYNYGYTFGSGTRLTVV.

J is TRBJ1-5 and V is TRBV28; possible D gene TRBD1, 5 bases. Trimming removed 7 bases from V and 2 bases from J, with 18 bases in between. The CDR3 is 16 amino acids. CDR1 is MDHEN, CDR2 SYDVKM, per germline. The DNA of the CDR3 is TGTGCCAGCACCCTCCCGGCAGGGCAGGGCAATCAGCCCCAGCATTTT. Translated, it gives CASTLPAGQGNQPQHF.

The chain employs TRBV7-9 and TRBJ2-3; no definite D call. Between the trimmed V and J ends, which lost 5 bases and 0 bases, there was a span of 12 bases. CDR3 length equals 15 residues. CDR1 and CDR2 from the germline V gene are SEHNR and FQNEAQ (reference sequence). CDR3 nucleotides: TGTGCCAGCAGCCGTGGGCCGGAAAGCACAGATACGCAGTATTTT. Protein product: CASSRGPESTDTQYF.

The genes are TRBV12-3 or TRBV12-4 and TRBJ1-2; a weak D match, TRBD1 (5 bases). This CDR3 region has 13 residues. V dropped 5 bases and J dropped 8 bases, with 15 bases sitting between them. This chain's CDR3 is CASSLDKEGGYTF. The CDR3 coding sequence is TGTGCCAGCAGTCTGGACAAGGAGGGAGGCTACACCTTC.

The chain couples TRBV28 to TRBJ2-2, with D possibly TRBD2 on 6 matching bases. CDR3 length equals 14 residues. Germline V gene lookup returns CDR1 MDHEN and CDR2 SYDVKM. The ends were cut back, 6 bases at V and 6 bases at J, with 14 bases in the middle. The CDR3 protein is CASRKGTGPGELFF. The CDR3 coding sequence is TGTGCCAGCAGGAAAGGGACTGGGCCCGGGGAGCTGTTTTTT.

The chain links TRBV6-5 to TRBJ2-7; a weak D match, TRBD2 (6 bases). V lost 7 bases and J lost 7, with 20 bases in between. Germline CDR1 and CDR2: MNHEY and SVGAGI. The CDR3 spans 14 residues. CDR3 DNA: TGTGCCAGCACTATGGGGGGTCGCCTAATGGAGCAGTACTTC. This translates into CASTMGGRLMEQYF.

The CDR3 DNA sequence: TGTGCCAGCAGCTTAGGGAAGGGACAGGGTAACTATGGCTACACCTTC. Its protein is CASSLGKGQGNYGYTF. This chain connects TRBV7-8 to TRBJ1-2; 9 nucleotides align to TRBD1. The length of the CDR3 is 16 residues. The V segment lost 1 base and the J segment 1 base; nucleotides outside the gene matches: 4. Germline-derived CDR1 and CDR2 are SGHVS and FQNEAQ.

This chain links TRBV10-2 with TRBJ2-3; D is uncertain. Germline V gene data show CDR1 as WSHSY and CDR2 as SAAADI. CDR3 length: 14 amino acids. With 8 bases removed from V and 2 bases from J, the gap between germline ends came to 14 bases. In DNA, the CDR3 is TGCGCCAGCCGTAGAGAGTCATTCACAGATACGCAGTATTTT. The encoded protein is CASRRESFTDTQYF.

The chain has TRBV3-1 (or the pseudogene TRBV3-2) and TRBJ2-1; the D is unclear. Germline V CDR1 and CDR2: LGHDT, YNNKEL (reference sequence). V dropped 4 bases and J dropped 9 bases, with 13 bases sitting between them. This CDR3 has 13 residues. CDR3 DNA sequence: TGTGCCAGCAGCCCTCCATCTTGGCCTGAGCAGTTCTTC. Translation gives CASSPPSWPEQFF.

This sequence joins TRBV7-8 and TRBJ2-5, with a possible D match to TRBD2 (6 bases). The CDR3 contains 11 residues. Germline loops: CDR1 SGHVS, CDR2 FQNEAQ. Trimming cost V 1 base and J 9 bases, with 6 bases left between them. This CDR3 is CASSLGGAQYF. The CDR3 nucleotides read TGTGCCAGCAGCTTAGGGGGGGCCCAGTACTTC.

The rearrangement joins TRBV18 to TRBJ1-2, with a weak D call TRBD1 (6 bases). Trimming shortened V by 1 base and J by 0 bases, and 9 bases separated the two germline ends. Germline CDR1 KGHSH, CDR2 LQKENI. The CDR3 spans 15 residues. The CDR3 DNA sequence: TGTGCCAGCTCACCACAGGACAGTGCTAACTATGGCTACACCTTC. Translation gives CASSPQDSANYGYTF.

This clone was recorded once. This chain joins TRBV2 and TRBJ1-5, with D perhaps TRBD1 (6 bases). The CDR3 has 14 amino acids. Trimming removed 6 bases from V and 5 bases from J, with 14 bases in between. Germline V lookup: CDR1 SNHLY, CDR2 FYNNEI. The CDR3 loop is CASRGTSSDQPQHF. The CDR3 region has the DNA TGTGCCAGCAGGGGGACATCCTCCGATCAGCCCCAGCATTTT.

J is TRBJ1-2 and V is TRBV6-5; D may be TRBD1 (5 bases). The CDR3 loop spans 15 amino acids. The germline V gene has CDR1 MNHEY and CDR2 SVGAGI. The germline V and J ends were trimmed by 6 bases and 2 bases, with 16 bases remaining between them. The CDR3, as DNA: TGTGCCAGCAGCCCCGTGGGGGGGGAGAACTATGGCTACACCTTC. Its translation is CASSPVGGENYGYTF.

In DNA form, the CDR3 reads TGTGCCAGCAGTGAGGGACTCCTCTCCAATGAGCAGTTCTTC. This codes for CASSEGLLSNEQFF. The V and J genes are TRBV2 and TRBJ2-1; the D gene is possibly TRBD2 (6 bases). Germline-derived CDR1 and CDR2 are SNHLY and FYNNEI. The CDR3 loop spans 14 amino acids. Between the trimmed V and J ends, which lost 3 bases and 6 bases, there was a span of 12 bases.

This clone was counted only a few times. J is TRBJ2-2 and V is TRBV12-3 or TRBV12-4; D is ambiguous. V gave up 3 bases and J gave up 8 bases, with 10 bases separating them. The CDR3 contains 13 residues. Here the CDR3 reads CASSFAFEGELFF. Here the CDR3 DNA reads TGTGCCAGCAGTTTTGCTTTCGAGGGGGAGCTGTTTTTT.